These T cell receptor beta chains were read from a single sample in a study of regulatory dendritic cells for organ transplantation. These receptors lack a known antigen. Using immunoSEQ multiplex PCR, the repertoire was profiled, and TCRdb retains in-frame clones only, with some absent. This repertoire shows about 4,000 clones, 60% found once; its top ten account for about a sixth. Sequencing input: memory CD8+ T cells from blood cultured with regulatory dendritic cells. The receptors originated from a human donor in good health. The CDR3 runs from the conserved cysteine through the conserved F or W. D genes are given only for firm matches. The listing skips clone size in some rows; elsewhere it reads once, few, many or a size class.

d_gene: .
j_gene: TRBJ2-1
abundance: .
v_gene: TRBV7-3
CDR3nt: TGTGCCAGCAGTTTGGACAGTTACAATGAGCAGTTCTTC
CDR3aa: CASSLDSYNEQFF

d_gene: TRBD2
j_gene: TRBJ2-1
abundance: .
v_gene: TRBV7-9
CDR3nt: TGTGCCAGCAGCCCCCCGAATAGCGGGGGCTCCCCCTACAATGAGCAGTTCTTC
CDR3aa: CASSPPNSGGSPYNEQFF

d_gene: .
j_gene: TRBJ2-5
abundance: .
v_gene: TRBV29-1
CDR3nt: TGCAGCATAAAAGTACGGGAGACCCAGTACTTC
CDR3aa: CSIKVRETQYF

d_gene: TRBD2
j_gene: TRBJ2-1
abundance: .
v_gene: TRBV27
CDR3nt: TGTGCCAGCAGCTCTAGCGGGGGGCCTACCTACAATGAGCAGTTCTTC
CDR3aa: CASSSSGGPTYNEQFF

d_gene: TRBD2
j_gene: TRBJ2-1
abundance: once
v_gene: TRBV11-2
CDR3nt: TGTGCCAGCAGCATAGGTGGGACTAGCGGGGGTTATGAGCAGTTCTTC
CDR3aa: CASSIGGTSGGYEQFF

d_gene: .
j_gene: TRBJ2-2
abundance: .
v_gene: TRBV6-5
CDR3nt: TGTGCCAGCAGTTACTCGGACAGTTCTAACACCGGGGAGCTGTTTTTT
CDR3aa: CASSYSDSSNTGELFF

d_gene: .
j_gene: TRBJ2-2
abundance: few
v_gene: TRBV9
CDR3nt: TGTGCCAGCAGCGAGGCTAGCACCACCGGGGAGCTGTTTTTT
CDR3aa: CASSEASTTGELFF

d_gene: .
j_gene: TRBJ1-5
abundance: .
v_gene: TRBV27
CDR3nt: TGTGCCAGCAGTTCTCGACAGGAGACTAGCAATCAGCCCCAGCATTTT
CDR3aa: CASSSRQETSNQPQHF

d_gene: TRBD1
j_gene: TRBJ2-1
abundance: .
v_gene: TRBV6-6
CDR3nt: TGTGCCAGCAGCCCCCCCCAGCAGGGGGCAGGCAATGAGCAGTTCTTC
CDR3aa: CASSPPQQGAGNEQFF

d_gene: .
j_gene: TRBJ1-3
abundance: .
v_gene: TRBV7-9
CDR3nt: TGTGCCAGCAGCTTCGACTACTCTGGAAACACCATATATTTT
CDR3aa: CASSFDYSGNTIYF

d_gene: .
j_gene: TRBJ1-5
abundance: .
v_gene: TRBV6-5
CDR3nt: TGTGCCAGCAGTCCCTTTCAGGGTAGCAATCAGCCCCAGCATTTT
CDR3aa: CASSPFQGSNQPQHF

d_gene: TRBD2
j_gene: TRBJ2-5
abundance: .
v_gene: TRBV7-6
CDR3nt: TGTGCCAGCAGTAGTCCCGGGACTAGCGGGGGGCCCCAAGAGACCCAGTACTTC
CDR3aa: CASSSPGTSGGPQETQYF

d_gene: .
j_gene: TRBJ1-1
abundance: .
v_gene: TRBV9
CDR3nt: TGTGCCAGCAGCGTGAGAGGGAACACTGAAGCTTTCTTT
CDR3aa: CASSVRGNTEAFF

d_gene: TRBD1
j_gene: TRBJ2-5
abundance: .
v_gene: TRBV19
CDR3nt: TGTGCCAGTAGTATAGATAAGGAGCAGGGGGATTGGGAGACCCAGTACTTC
CDR3aa: CASSIDKEQGDWETQYF

d_gene: .
j_gene: TRBJ2-3
abundance: few
v_gene: TRBV12-5
CDR3nt: TGTGCTAGTGCCCAGGGCTTTAGCACAGATACGCAGTATTTT
CDR3aa: CASAQGFSTDTQYF

d_gene: .
j_gene: TRBJ1-2
abundance: few
v_gene: TRBV29-1
CDR3nt: TGCAGCGTTGAAGGTGGGGGCAGAAACGACGGACTTGGCTACACCTTC
CDR3aa: CSVEGGGRNDGLGYTF

d_gene: TRBD1
j_gene: TRBJ2-1
abundance: .
v_gene: TRBV27
CDR3nt: TGTGCCAGCACCTCGGACAGGGACGGGTACAATGAGCAGTTCTTC
CDR3aa: CASTSDRDGYNEQFF